The present T cell receptor beta chain was sequenced within a study of blood T cells in healthy people across ages. Study-level background: Template switching caught about one barcoded beta molecule for each two T cells. Study observations and caveats: TCR beta diversity was tightly associated with the proportion of naive T cells. Estimated diversity, derived from one million T cells, was regarded as an underestimate. Both naive CD4+ cell counts and diversity were greater in long-lived donors than in aged donors.

For the second PCR, which ran for about 6 to 11 cycles, a sample-barcoded 5' primer and a J-beta primer mix were used. TCRdb used MiXCR to reprocess the 5' RACE reads, holding one entry per CDR3 protein. Of 790,000 or so distinct CDR3 sequences detected, about 61% appear once; the ten largest clones hold roughly 24%. V was shortened by 1 base and J by 2 bases, with 15 bases between the two germline ends. This CDR3 is 17 amino acids long. The germline gives CDR1 LGHNA, CDR2 YNFKEQ. The table lists this clonotype with many counts. No antigen is known for it. Sequencing used blood. This TCR derives from a man aged 35-49 years in good health. This chain links TRBV4-2 with TRBJ1-5; TRBD1 might be the D (5 bases). The CDR3 DNA sequence: TGTGCCAGCAGCCAAGCAGGTGGGGCAGGGCGCAATCAGCCCCAGCATTTT. Translation gives CASSQAGGAGRNQPQHF.